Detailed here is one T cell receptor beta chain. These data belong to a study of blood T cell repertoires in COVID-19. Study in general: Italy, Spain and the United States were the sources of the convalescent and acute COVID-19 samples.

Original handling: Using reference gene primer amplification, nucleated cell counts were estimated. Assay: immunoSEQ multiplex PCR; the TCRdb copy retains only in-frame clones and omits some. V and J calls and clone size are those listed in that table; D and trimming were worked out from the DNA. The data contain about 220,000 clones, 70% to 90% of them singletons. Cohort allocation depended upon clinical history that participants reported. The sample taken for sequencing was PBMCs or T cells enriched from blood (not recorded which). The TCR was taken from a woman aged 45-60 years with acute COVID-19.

The CDR3 here is CASSLGTGESPLHF. CDR3 coding DNA: TGTGCCAGCAGCCTCGGGACAGGTGAATCACCCCTCCACTTT. V gene TRBV28 combines with J gene TRBJ1-6; 8 bases agree with TRBD1. Trimming cost V 6 bases and J 10 bases; bases outside gene matches: 8. The CDR3 runs 14 residues. Germline lookup yields CDR1 MDHEN and CDR2 SYDVKM.